This is a list of T cell receptor beta chains from one sample in a study of Graves' ophthalmopathy and Graves' hyperthyroidism. TCRdb analysed the multiplex PCR reads with MiXCR anew, one entry per CDR3 protein. The data contain tens of thousands of distinct CDR3 sequences, around 50% of them seen just once; the ten biggest clones take up 6.5%. Input material: peripheral blood. Receptors were obtained from an adult woman with stable Graves' hyperthyroidism. Both conserved end residues are part of each CDR3. A D gene is named only where the DNA matches it firmly. The size entry is marked missing in some rows and otherwise reads once, few, many or a size class.

CDR3 DNA	CDR3 protein	D gene	V gene	clone size	J gene
TGTGCCAGCAGTCCAGACAGTGAAGCTTTCTTT	CASSPDSEAFF	.	TRBV6-6	many	TRBJ1-1
TGCGCCAGCAGCCTAGCGGGGCGCGGGGAGCTGTTTTTT	CASSLAGRGELFF	TRBD2	TRBV5-1	.	TRBJ2-2
TGTGCCACCAGTGACCCCGAGCAAAGGTCGGGGAGGGCCGGGGATGAGCAGTTCTTC	CATSDPEQRSGRAGDEQFF	TRBD2	TRBV24-1	.	TRBJ2-1
TGTGCCAGCAGCTTCGACAGGGGGAGTATCAACGAGCAGTACTTC	CASSFDRGSINEQYF	TRBD1	TRBV13	.	TRBJ2-7
TGCAGCGTTGATGTGGGGACTAGGTACAATGAGCAGTTCTTC	CSVDVGTRYNEQFF	TRBD2	TRBV29-1	.	TRBJ2-1
TGCGCCAGCAGCGGACAGCGACACACAGATACGCAGTATTTT	CASSGQRHTDTQYF	.	TRBV5-1	medium-sized	TRBJ2-3
TGTGCCAGTAGTATATGGGCACCGAATTCACCCCTCCACTTT	CASSIWAPNSPLHF	.	TRBV19	.	TRBJ1-6
TGTGTCAGCAGCGTAGGTGGGGCCGCTGGCGGGGCCCAGTACTTC	CVSSVGGAAGGAQYF	.	TRBV9	once	TRBJ2-5
TGTGCCAGCAGTGAATCGCCTAGCGGGTACGGGGAGCAGTACTTC	CASSESPSGYGEQYF	TRBD2	TRBV6-1	many	TRBJ2-7
TGTGCCAGCAGCTTGGTCTACCCCGGAAGGAATGAAGCTTTCTTT	CASSLVYPGRNEAFF	.	TRBV5-6	.	TRBJ1-1
TGTGCCAGCAGCTCGGGGCTAGCGGGAGTCGAGCAGTACTTC	CASSSGLAGVEQYF	TRBD2	TRBV7-2	once	TRBJ2-7
TGCGCCAGCAGCCAGGGATGGGGGTACGAGCAGTACTTC	CASSQGWGYEQYF	.	TRBV4-3	.	TRBJ2-7
TGTGCCAGCAGCTCAGCCGGGACTAGCGGGGTTTCCTACAATGAGCAGTTCTTC	CASSSAGTSGVSYNEQFF	TRBD2	TRBV7-8	many	TRBJ2-1
TGTGCCAGCAGCCAGGGGGCTCCTGAAGCTTTCTTT	CASSQGAPEAFF	TRBD1	TRBV2	.	TRBJ1-1
TGTGCCAGCAGTGCGCAGGGTGGTGCCGGGGAGCTGTTTTTT	CASSAQGGAGELFF	.	TRBV25-1	few	TRBJ2-2
TGTACCAGCAGCTCGACAGGGCCCCAAGAGACCCTGTACTTC	CTSSSTGPQETLYF	TRBD1	TRBV7-3	.	TRBJ2-5
TGTGCCAGCAGCATTTTTGGACAGGGAGGGAACACTGAAGCTTTC	CASSIFGQGGNTEAF	.	TRBV5-6	.	TRBJ2-6
TGTGCCAGTACGGCCGGCTCCTACGAGCAGTACTTC	CASTAGSYEQYF	.	TRBV19	.	TRBJ2-7
TGTGCCATCAGGCCAGGTGAAAATTCACCCCTCCACTTT	CAIRPGENSPLHF	.	TRBV10-3	medium-sized	TRBJ1-6
TGCAGTGCTAGGGTCCGGATGAACACTGAAGCTTTCTTT	CSARVRMNTEAFF	.	TRBV20-1	.	TRBJ1-1
TGCAGTGCTAGTCTGCACCGGGTTTCTGGCCCGACCAAAGAGACCCAGTACTTC	CSASLHRVSGPTKETQYF	.	TRBV20-1	many	TRBJ2-5
TGCAGTGCAAAACCGGGACAGGGGGCCCACGAGCAGTACTTC	CSAKPGQGAHEQYF	TRBD1	TRBV20-1	.	TRBJ2-7
TGCGCCAGCAGCTTGGGGGTTGACTCAGATACGCAGTATTTT	CASSLGVDSDTQYF	.	TRBV5-1	.	TRBJ2-3
TGTGCCAGCGTAGGACAGCCATATAATTCACCCCTCCACTTT	CASVGQPYNSPLHF	.	TRBV25-1	few	TRBJ1-6
TGTGCCAGCAGCCAAGGCCGCCAATTCAGGGGGCGGGGATCCTACGAGCAGTACTTC	CASSQGRQFRGRGSYEQYF	TRBD1	TRBV7-9	.	TRBJ2-7
TGTGCCAGCAGCCAAGGGGAGACAGACTATTTCAATCAGCCCCAGCATTTT	CASSQGETDYFNQPQHF	.	TRBV14	.	TRBJ1-5
TGTGCCATCCTCCCCCTAGCGCAGGGCACAGATACGCAGTATTTT	CAILPLAQGTDTQYF	.	TRBV6-6	many	TRBJ2-3
TGCGCCAGCAGCTTGGCGACTACAGGAGAGACCCAGTACTTC	CASSLATTGETQYF	.	TRBV5-1	many	TRBJ2-5
TGTGCCAGCAGTCTCACAGCTTTTAGCAATCAGCCCCAGCATTTT	CASSLTAFSNQPQHF	.	TRBV12-3/TRBV12-4	many	TRBJ1-5
TGTGCCAGCAGCCCACGGACGACAGGGTTCGAGCAGTACTTC	CASSPRTTGFEQYF	TRBD1	TRBV11-2	many	TRBJ2-7
TGTGCCAGCAGTCAAGGGTGGGTCGAGGAGACCCAGTACTTC	CASSQGWVEETQYF	.	TRBV6-5	.	TRBJ2-5
TGTGCCAGCAGTCTGACAGGAAACACTGAAGCTTTCTTT	CASSLTGNTEAFF	.	TRBV2	.	TRBJ1-1
TGCAGTGCTAGAGTGACAGGGGGGAATTCACCCCTCCACTTT	CSARVTGGNSPLHF	TRBD1	TRBV20-1	few	TRBJ1-6
TGCAGTGCTAGACAGGGCTATGGCTACACCTTC	CSARQGYGYTF	.	TRBV20-1	few	TRBJ1-2
TGTGCCATCAGTGAATGGACTTCACCCCTCCACTTT	CAISEWTSPLHF	.	TRBV10-3	.	TRBJ1-6
TGCAGTGCTAGATCCGGGACAGGGGGCTTCGTGACCTACGAGCAGTACTTC	CSARSGTGGFVTYEQYF	TRBD1	TRBV20-1	.	TRBJ2-7
TGTGCCAGCATGTCCGGGACAGGGGGTTCACCCCTCCACTTT	CASMSGTGGSPLHF	TRBD1	TRBV28	once	TRBJ1-6
TGCAGTGCTAGTGCCGGGACTAGCGACTACGAGCAGTACTTC	CSASAGTSDYEQYF	TRBD2	TRBV20-1	.	TRBJ2-7
TGTGCCAGCAGTGAAGCCGGCAGCAATCAGCCCCAGCATTTT	CASSEAGSNQPQHF	.	TRBV2	.	TRBJ1-5
TGTGCCAGCAGCCCCCCGGGGGGGGTTGCCTCCTACAATGAGCAGTTCTTC	CASSPPGGVASYNEQFF	TRBD2	TRBV9	many	TRBJ2-1
TGTGCCAGCGGCAGCACAACTAATGAAAAACTGTTTTTT	CASGSTTNEKLFF	.	TRBV4-2	many	TRBJ1-4
TGTGCCAGCTCACCACTTGTTGGCACAGATACGCAGTATTTT	CASSPLVGTDTQYF	.	TRBV18	.	TRBJ2-3
TGTGCCGGCAGCCCCACTAGCGAAACCTACAATGAGCAGTTCTTC	CAGSPTSETYNEQFF	TRBD2	TRBV7-3	.	TRBJ2-1
TGCAGTGCTAGAGTGGCAGCTAGCAATCAGCCCCAGCATTGGGCCCAGTACTTC	CSARVAASNQPQHWAQYF	.	TRBV20-1	.	TRBJ2-5